A selection of T cell receptor beta chains follows, all from one sample in a study of PD-1 blockade in mismatch repair-deficient tumors. Profiled with immunoSEQ multiplex PCR; TCRdb holds only in-frame clones, not every one. This table holds tens of thousands of clones, about 78% found once. The sequenced sample was peripheral blood, obtained 2 weeks after starting pembrolizumab. All receptors derive from an adult with mismatch repair-deficient cancer. CDR3s include the opening cysteine and the closing phenylalanine or tryptophan. D genes are given only for firm matches. Size values are once, few and many counts, or a class for expanded clones, and some rows have none.

>-|TRBV25-1|-|TRBJ2-6
CASSDLDTSGANVLTF
TGTGCCAGCAGTGACCTAGACACTTCGGGGGCCAACGTCCTGACTTTC
>few|TRBV11-3|-|TRBJ1-2
CASSFGGGSHYGYTF
TGTGCCAGCAGTTTCGGAGGGGGGAGCCACTATGGCTACACCTTC
>-|TRBV30|-|TRBJ1-1
CAWSQGWTEAFF
TGTGCCTGGAGTCAGGGGTGGACTGAAGCTTTCTTT
>-|TRBV10-3|-|TRBJ2-7
CATLGNSYEQYF
TGTGCCACCCTGGGCAACAGCTACGAGCAGTACTTC
>few|TRBV9|TRBD2|TRBJ2-3
CASTLGLAGVTDTQYF
TGTGCCAGCACCCTCGGGCTAGCGGGAGTTACAGATACGCAGTATTTT
>-|TRBV25-1|TRBD1|TRBJ1-4
CASRKGTDRGNEKLFF
TGTGCCAGCAGGAAGGGGACGGACAGGGGAAACGAAAAACTGTTTTTT
>-|TRBV27|-|TRBJ2-1
CASSLGNEQFF
TGTGCCAGCAGTTTGGGAAATGAGCAGTTCTTC
>-|TRBV21-1|-|TRBJ1-5
CASSKVLPPRRGAADQPQHF
TGTGCCAGCAGCAAAGTTTTACCCCCACGTAGGGGGGCTGCTGATCAGCCCCAGCATTTT
>-|TRBV6-6|-|TRBJ1-1
CASSLTGLRTEAFF
TGTGCCAGCAGCCTCACGGGCCTCCGGACTGAAGCTTTCTTT
>few|TRBV7-8|TRBD2|TRBJ2-5
CASSLASGRSQETQYF
TGTGCCAGCAGCTTAGCTAGCGGGAGGTCGCAAGAGACCCAGTACTTC
>few|TRBV7-9|TRBD1|TRBJ2-7
CASSLGTGAYEQYF
TGTGCCAGCAGCCTCGGGACAGGGGCCTACGAGCAGTACTTC
>-|TRBV23-1|TRBD1|TRBJ2-5
CASSQPGTAYQETQYF
TGCGCCAGCAGTCAACCCGGGACAGCGTACCAAGAGACCCAGTACTTC
>-|TRBV11-3|-|TRBJ1-1
CASSLGPQGNTEAFF
TGTGCCAGCAGCTTAGGACCTCAGGGGAACACTGAAGCTTTCTTT
>-|TRBV19|TRBD2|TRBJ2-1
CASSKAGGVNIGTYNEQFF
TGTGCCAGTAGTAAGGCGGGAGGGGTAAATATCGGTACTTACAATGAGCAGTTCTTC
>-|TRBV9|TRBD2|TRBJ2-7
CASSHHREADRNEQYF
TGTGCCAGCAGCCACCATCGGGAGGCGGATCGAAACGAGCAGTACTTC